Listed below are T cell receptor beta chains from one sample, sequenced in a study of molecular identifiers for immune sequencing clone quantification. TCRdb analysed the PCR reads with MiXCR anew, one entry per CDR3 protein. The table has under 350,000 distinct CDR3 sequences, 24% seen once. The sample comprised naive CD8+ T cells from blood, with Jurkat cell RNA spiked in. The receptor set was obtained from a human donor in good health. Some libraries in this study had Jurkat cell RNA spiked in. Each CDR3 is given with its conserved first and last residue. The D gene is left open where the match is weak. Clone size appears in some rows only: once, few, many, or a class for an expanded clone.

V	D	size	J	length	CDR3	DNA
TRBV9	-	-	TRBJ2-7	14	CASSVDRPAHEQYF	TGTGCCAGCAGCGTAGACCGGCCGGCCCACGAGCAGTACTTC
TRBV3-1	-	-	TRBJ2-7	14	CASSQGGGEDEQYF	TGTGCCAGCAGCCAAGGGGGCGGGGAGGACGAGCAGTACTTC
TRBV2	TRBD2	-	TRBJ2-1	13	CASISGSANEQFF	TGTGCCAGCATTAGCGGGAGTGCCAATGAGCAGTTCTTC
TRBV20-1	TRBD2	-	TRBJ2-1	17	CSASPSGGSFSYNEQFF	TGCAGTGCTAGTCCTAGCGGGGGGTCCTTCTCCTACAATGAGCAGTTCTTC
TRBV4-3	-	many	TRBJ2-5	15	CASSRKLDSQETQYF	TGCGCCAGCAGCCGCAAACTGGACAGTCAAGAGACCCAGTACTTC
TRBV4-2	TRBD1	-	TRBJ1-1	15	CAISPTGRMNTEAFF	TGTGCCATCAGCCCGACAGGGAGGATGAACACTGAAGCTTTCTTT
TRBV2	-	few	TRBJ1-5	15	CASSDAARGNQPQHF	TGTGCCAGCAGTGATGCCGCGCGGGGCAATCAGCCCCAGCATTTT
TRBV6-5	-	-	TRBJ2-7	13	CASGGRVGYEQYF	TGTGCCAGCGGGGGTAGAGTTGGGTACGAGCAGTACTTC
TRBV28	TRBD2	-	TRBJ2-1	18	CASRRQGLAGPSYNEQFF	TGTGCCAGCAGGCGACAGGGACTAGCGGGACCTAGTTACAATGAGCAGTTCTTC
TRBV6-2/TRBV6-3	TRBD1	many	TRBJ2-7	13	CASSYDRAYEQYF	TGTGCCAGCAGTTACGACAGGGCCTACGAGCAGTACTTC
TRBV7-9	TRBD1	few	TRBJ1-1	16	CASSSDRAGPNTEAFF	TGTGCCAGCAGCTCGGACAGGGCGGGACCTAACACTGAAGCTTTCTTT
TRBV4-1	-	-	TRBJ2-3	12	CASSQAVDTQYF	TGCGCCAGCAGCCAAGCCGTAGATACGCAGTATTTT
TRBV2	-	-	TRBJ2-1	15	CASGEAGAGVGEQFF	TGTGCCAGCGGGGAAGCCGGGGCAGGGGTGGGCGAGCAGTTCTTC
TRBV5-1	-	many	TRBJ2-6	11	CANRGANVLTF	TGCGCCAACCGCGGGGCCAACGTCCTGACTTTC
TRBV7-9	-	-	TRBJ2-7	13	CASSFAGPYEQYF	TGTGCCAGCAGCTTTGCAGGCCCCTACGAGCAGTACTTC
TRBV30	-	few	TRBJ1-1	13	CAWTPGMNTEAFF	TGTGCCTGGACGCCAGGCATGAACACTGAAGCTTTCTTT
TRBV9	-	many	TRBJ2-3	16	CASSLEGSSRTDTQYF	TGTGCCAGCAGCCTTGAGGGTTCTAGCCGCACAGATACGCAGTATTTT
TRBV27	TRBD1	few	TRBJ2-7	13	CASQRQGIYEQYF	TGTGCCAGCCAGCGACAGGGTATCTACGAGCAGTACTTC
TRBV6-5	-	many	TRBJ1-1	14	CASSYGPENTEAFF	TGTGCCAGCAGTTACGGGCCAGAGAACACTGAAGCTTTCTTT
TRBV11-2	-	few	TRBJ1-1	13	CASSAMANTEAFF	TGTGCCAGCAGCGCGATGGCGAACACTGAAGCTTTCTTT
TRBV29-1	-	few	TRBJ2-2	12	CSGIGGTGEPFF	TGCAGCGGAATAGGGGGAACCGGGGAGCCGTTTTTT
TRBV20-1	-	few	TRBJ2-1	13	CSARDHRDNEQFF	TGCAGTGCTAGAGATCATAGGGACAATGAGCAGTTCTTC
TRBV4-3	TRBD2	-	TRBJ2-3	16	CASSQIAGGRADTQYF	TGCGCCAGCAGCCAGATAGCGGGAGGGAGGGCAGATACGCAGTATTTT
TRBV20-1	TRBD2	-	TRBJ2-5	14	CSVRAGDAQETQYF	TGCAGTGTTAGAGCGGGGGACGCCCAAGAGACCCAGTACTTC
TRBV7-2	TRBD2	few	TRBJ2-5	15	CASSRTSGQQETQYF	TGTGCCAGCAGCCGGACTAGCGGGCAACAAGAGACCCAGTACTTC
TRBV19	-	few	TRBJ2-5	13	CASIGHRQETQYF	TGTGCCAGCATAGGACACCGACAAGAGACCCAGTACTTC
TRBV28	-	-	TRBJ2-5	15	CASSFRRGDRETQYF	TGTGCCAGCAGTTTTCGCAGGGGCGATAGAGAGACCCAGTACTTC
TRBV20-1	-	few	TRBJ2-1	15	CSAILASSSYNEQFF	TGCAGTGCAATACTAGCATCGAGCTCCTACAATGAGCAGTTCTTC
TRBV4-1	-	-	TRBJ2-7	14	CASSQGGRDREQYF	TGCGCCAGCAGCCAAGGGGGCAGAGACCGGGAGCAGTACTTC
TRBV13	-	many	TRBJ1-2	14	CASSLGLQALGYTF	TGTGCCAGCAGCTTAGGATTACAGGCTCTGGGCTACACCTTC
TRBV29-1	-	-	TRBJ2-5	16	CSVEDDRGAFTETQYF	TGCAGCGTTGAAGACGACCGGGGGGCCTTTACGGAGACCCAGTACTTC
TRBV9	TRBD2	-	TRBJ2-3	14	CASSVAGDVDPQYF	TGTGCCAGCAGCGTGGCGGGGGATGTAGATCCGCAGTATTTT
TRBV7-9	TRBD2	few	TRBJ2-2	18	CASSPPTSGRIPTGELFF	TGTGCCAGCAGCCCCCCGACTAGCGGGAGGATCCCCACCGGGGAGCTGTTTTTT
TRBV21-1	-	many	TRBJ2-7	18	CASSKEQRDGDRGYEQYF	TGTGCCAGCAGCAAAGAACAGCGCGACGGGGACAGGGGGTACGAGCAGTACTTC
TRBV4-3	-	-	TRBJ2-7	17	CASSQVLAGPSSGEQYF	TGCGCCAGCAGCCAAGTTCTTGCGGGACCCTCCTCGGGCGAGCAGTACTTC
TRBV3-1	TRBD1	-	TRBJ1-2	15	CASNPTGGHNYGYTF	TGTGCCAGCAACCCAACAGGGGGCCATAACTATGGCTACACCTTC
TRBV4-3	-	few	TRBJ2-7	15	CASSRQGGGEYEQYF	TGCGCCAGCAGCCGCCAGGGAGGGGGGGAGTACGAGCAGTACTTC
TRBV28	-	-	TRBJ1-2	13	CASSRNHPSGYTF	TGTGCCAGCAGCCGGAACCATCCAAGTGGCTACACCTTC
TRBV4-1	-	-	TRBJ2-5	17	CASSQDPRGAYQETQYF	TGCGCCAGCAGCCAAGACCCCAGGGGCGCTTACCAAGAGACCCAGTACTTC
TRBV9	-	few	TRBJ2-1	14	CASSPEALYNEQFF	TGTGCCAGCAGCCCGGAGGCCCTCTACAATGAGCAGTTCTTC
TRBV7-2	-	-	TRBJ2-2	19	CASSLALGGVHTNTGELFF	TGTGCCAGCAGCTTAGCGCTAGGAGGGGTCCATACGAACACCGGGGAGCTGTTTTTT
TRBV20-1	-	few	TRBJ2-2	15	CSARDTGSNTGELFF	TGCAGTGCTAGGGACACCGGATCGAACACCGGGGAGCTGTTTTTT
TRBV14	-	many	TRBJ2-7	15	CASSQDWKGLYEQYF	TGTGCCAGCAGCCAAGATTGGAAAGGACTATACGAGCAGTACTTC
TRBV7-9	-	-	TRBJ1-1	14	CASGPTERAPEAFF	TGTGCCAGCGGCCCGACGGAGAGGGCCCCTGAAGCTTTCTTT
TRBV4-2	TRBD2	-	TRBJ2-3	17	CASSQDSTSGVTDTQYF	TGTGCCAGCAGCCAAGACTCGACTAGCGGGGTCACAGATACGCAGTATTTT
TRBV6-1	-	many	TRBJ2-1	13	CASSDVVNNEQFF	TGTGCCAGCAGTGATGTCGTCAACAATGAGCAGTTCTTC
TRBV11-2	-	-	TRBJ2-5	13	CASSQSPAEAQYF	TGTGCCAGCAGCCAATCCCCGGCAGAGGCCCAGTACTTC
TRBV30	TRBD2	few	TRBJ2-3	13	CAWSLAGLDTQYF	TGTGCCTGGAGCCTAGCGGGTCTCGATACGCAGTATTTT
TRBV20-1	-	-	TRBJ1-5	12	CSAVGFNQPQHF	TGCAGTGCGGTGGGGTTCAATCAGCCCCAGCATTTT
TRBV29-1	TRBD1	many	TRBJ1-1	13	CSVLQGAGTEAFF	TGCAGCGTTCTTCAGGGGGCGGGTACTGAAGCTTTCTTT
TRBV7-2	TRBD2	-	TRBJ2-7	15	CASTSPAGGLEGQYF	TGTGCCAGCACCTCACCAGCGGGAGGACTGGAGGGACAGTACTTC
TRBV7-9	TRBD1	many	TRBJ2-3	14	CASSLVTGDGTQYF	TGTGCCAGCAGCTTAGTGACAGGGGATGGTACGCAGTATTTT
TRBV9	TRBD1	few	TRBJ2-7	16	CASSPTWGTGPYEQYF	TGTGCCAGCAGCCCCACCTGGGGGACAGGTCCCTACGAGCAGTACTTC
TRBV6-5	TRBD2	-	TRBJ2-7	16	CASSPLPRLALYEQYF	TGTGCCAGCAGTCCTCTCCCCCGACTAGCGCTGTACGAGCAGTACTTC
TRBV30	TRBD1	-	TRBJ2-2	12	CAWTGGTGELFF	TGTGCCTGGACAGGGGGCACCGGGGAGCTGTTTTTT